A selection of T cell receptor beta chains follows, all from one sample in a study of blood T cell repertoires in COVID-19. Sequencing used immunoSEQ multiplex PCR; TCRdb keeps in-frame clones, though not all of them. Here the sample spans 30,000 to 35,000 clones, about 78% being singletons. Sequencing input: peripheral blood. These receptors were obtained from a man older than 75 with acute or convalescent COVID-19. The CDR3 runs from the conserved cysteine through the conserved F or W. Each record gives: J gene, V gene, clone size, CDR3 protein. Some rows mark clone size as missing; the rest say once, few, many or name a class of expanded clone.

TRBJ1-5	TRBV19	.	CASSRTGGLLGNQPQHF
TRBJ2-7	TRBV19	.	CASSIWTGAAYEQYF
TRBJ1-5	TRBV27	.	CASSLSGTHSNQPQHF
TRBJ2-3	TRBV9	.	CASSGGGRSRDTQYF
TRBJ1-1	TRBV19	.	CASSGQANTEAFF
TRBJ1-4	TRBV4-1	.	CASSQVEGVGKLFF
TRBJ2-1	TRBV5-6	few	CASSKGFGYNEQFF
TRBJ2-7	TRBV5-1	.	CASSLAGLAGGQYF
TRBJ1-1	TRBV7-2	.	CASSSRDTWNTEAFF
TRBJ1-2	TRBV27	.	CASSWGGGGVYGYTF
TRBJ1-1	TRBV14	.	CASSSMTNPEAFF
TRBJ1-5	TRBV24-1	.	CATIISGWNRGVNQPQHF
TRBJ2-1	TRBV5-1	once	CASSSPGVAGYNEQFF
TRBJ1-2	TRBV29-1	.	CSVEDLGGYTF
TRBJ1-2	TRBV3-1/TRBV3-2	.	CASSQDTPRGNYGYTF
TRBJ2-1	TRBV11-3	.	CASSLLAGSYNEQFF